One TCR beta chain is described in this entry. Its target is not known. The sample belongs to a study of OX40 agonist ivuxolimab in advanced cancers. Enrollment shut out patients with autoimmune disease history or systemic immunosuppression. General study findings and limits: Average numbers of expanded clones were greater in CD8+ T cells than in CD4+. The CD4+ and CD8+ T cells in the blood had expanded clonally by week 6 at 0.1 to 3.0 mg/kg.

Germline CDR1 is SGDLS and CDR2 is YYNGEE. J gave up 2 bases and V 1 base, and 2 bases lay outside the gene matches. CDR3 length equals 14 residues. The method was immunoSEQ multiplex PCR; TCRdb's version includes in-frame clones alone and lacks a portion of them. The table records about 75,000 clones, roughly 90% of them present only once. This sequence was found in an adult with an advanced solid tumor such as melanoma, head and neck, liver or kidney cancer. The sequencing here drew on CD4+ or CD8+ T cells sorted from blood, taken in a trial of the OX40 agonist ivuxolimab. The rearrangement links TRBV9 to TRBJ2-7; the match to TRBD2 covers 8 bases. The CDR3 here is CASSVSSGTYEQYF. CDR3 sequence (DNA): TGTGCCAGCAGCGTAAGTAGCGGGACCTACGAGCAGTACTTC.